The source of this TCR beta chain is a study of long-term antiretroviral therapy in people with HIV. Study at large: The immediate-ART recommendation dates to 2015, and the earliest samples predate it by about a decade. Study-wide findings and caveats: Researchers lacked any data on ART adherence, viral resistance or therapy changes.

Worth noting for this clone: Its antigen remains unknown.

Researchers ran immunoSEQ v3.0 at survey level. This table comes from immunoSEQ multiplex PCR, and its TCRdb copy is limited to in-frame clones, with some not included. This sample has roughly 33,000 clones, with approximately 80% found just once. The germline V gene has CDR1 SGHTS and CDR2 YDEGEE. V was pared by 4 bases and J by 1 base, with 11 bases between. The CDR3 has 14 residues. The clonotype was recovered from a woman between 45 and 60 years old with HIV. This chain links TRBV5-8 with TRBJ1-2; D might be TRBD1 (5 bases). The sample was unsorted PBMCs, taken 3.1 years after starting antiretroviral therapy. CDR3 region: CASSPGDGNYGYTF. The CDR3 nucleotides read TGTGCCAGCAGCCCCGGGGACGGTAACTATGGCTACACCTTC.